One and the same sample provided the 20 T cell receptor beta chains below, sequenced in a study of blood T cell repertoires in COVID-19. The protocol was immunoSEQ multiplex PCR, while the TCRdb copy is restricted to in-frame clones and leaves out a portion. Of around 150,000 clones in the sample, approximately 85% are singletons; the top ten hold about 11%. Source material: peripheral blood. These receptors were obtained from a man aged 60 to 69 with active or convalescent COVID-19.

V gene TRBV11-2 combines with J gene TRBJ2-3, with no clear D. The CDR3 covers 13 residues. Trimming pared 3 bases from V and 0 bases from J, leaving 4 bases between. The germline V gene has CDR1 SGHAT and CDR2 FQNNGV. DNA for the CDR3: TGTGCCAGCAGCTTCCTTAGCACAGATACGCAGTATTTT. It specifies CASSFLSTDTQYF.

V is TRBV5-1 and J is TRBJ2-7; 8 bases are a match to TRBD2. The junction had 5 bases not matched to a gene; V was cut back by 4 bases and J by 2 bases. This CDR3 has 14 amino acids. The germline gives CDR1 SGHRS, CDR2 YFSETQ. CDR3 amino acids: CASSTSGSPYEQYF. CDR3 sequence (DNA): TGCGCCAGCAGCACCAGCGGGAGCCCCTACGAGCAGTACTTC.

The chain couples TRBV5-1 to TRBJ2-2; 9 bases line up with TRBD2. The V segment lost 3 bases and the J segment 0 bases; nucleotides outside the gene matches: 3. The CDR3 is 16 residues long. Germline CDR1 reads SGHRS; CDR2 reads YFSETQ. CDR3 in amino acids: CASSSSGTANTGELFF. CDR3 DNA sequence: TGCGCCAGCAGCTCTAGCGGGACCGCGAACACCGGGGAGCTGTTTTTT.

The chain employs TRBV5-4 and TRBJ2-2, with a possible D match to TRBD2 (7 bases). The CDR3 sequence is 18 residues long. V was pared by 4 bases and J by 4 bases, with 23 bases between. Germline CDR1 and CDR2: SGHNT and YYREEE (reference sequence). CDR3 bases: TGTGCCAGCAGCCCCGGACGAGGGGGGGGCGCTGGCACCGGGGAGCTGTTTTTT. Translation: CASSPGRGGGAGTGELFF.

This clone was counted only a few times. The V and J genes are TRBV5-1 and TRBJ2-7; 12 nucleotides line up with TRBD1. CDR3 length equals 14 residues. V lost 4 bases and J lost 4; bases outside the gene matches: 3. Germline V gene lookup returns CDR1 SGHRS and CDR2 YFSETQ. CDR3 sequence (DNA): TGCGCCAGCAGCGGGACAGGGGGCAGGTACGAGCAGTACTTC. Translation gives CASSGTGGRYEQYF.

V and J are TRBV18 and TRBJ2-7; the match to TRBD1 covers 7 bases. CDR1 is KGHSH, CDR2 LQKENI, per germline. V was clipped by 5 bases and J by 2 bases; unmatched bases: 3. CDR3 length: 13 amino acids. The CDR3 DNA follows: TGTGCCAGCTCAACGGGACAGCCCTACGAGCAGTACTTC. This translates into CASSTGQPYEQYF.

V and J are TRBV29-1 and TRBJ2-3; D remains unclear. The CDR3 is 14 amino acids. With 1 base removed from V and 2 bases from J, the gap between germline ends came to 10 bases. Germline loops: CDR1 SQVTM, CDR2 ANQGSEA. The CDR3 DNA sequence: TGCAGCGTTGAAGGGTTTCGCGCCACAGATACGCAGTATTTT. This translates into CSVEGFRATDTQYF.

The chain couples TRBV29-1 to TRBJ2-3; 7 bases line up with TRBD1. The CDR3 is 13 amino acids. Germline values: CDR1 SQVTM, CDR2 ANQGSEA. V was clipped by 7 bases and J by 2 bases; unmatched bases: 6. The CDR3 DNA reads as TGCAGCGGGGGACAGCCGCACACAGATACGCAGTATTTT. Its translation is CSGGQPHTDTQYF.

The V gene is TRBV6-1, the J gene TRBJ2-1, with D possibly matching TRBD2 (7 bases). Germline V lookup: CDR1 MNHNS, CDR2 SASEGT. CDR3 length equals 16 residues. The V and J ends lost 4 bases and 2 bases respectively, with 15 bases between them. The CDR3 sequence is CASSGGREKPYNEQFF. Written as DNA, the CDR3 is TGTGCCAGCAGTGGGGGGCGGGAGAAGCCCTACAATGAGCAGTTCTTC.

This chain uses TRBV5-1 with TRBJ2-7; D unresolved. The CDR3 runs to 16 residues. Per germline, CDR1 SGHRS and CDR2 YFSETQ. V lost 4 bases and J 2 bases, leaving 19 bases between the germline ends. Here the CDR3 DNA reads TGCGCCAGCAGCCTGATCCCTCCGACAAGTACCTACGAGCAGTACTTC. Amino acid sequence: CASSLIPPTSTYEQYF.

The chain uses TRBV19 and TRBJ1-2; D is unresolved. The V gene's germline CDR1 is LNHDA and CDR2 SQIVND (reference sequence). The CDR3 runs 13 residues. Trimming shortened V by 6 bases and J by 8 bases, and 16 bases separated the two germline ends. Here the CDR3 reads CASRTRSVEGYTF. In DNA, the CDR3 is TGTGCCAGTAGGACCCGCAGCGTGGAAGGCTACACCTTC.

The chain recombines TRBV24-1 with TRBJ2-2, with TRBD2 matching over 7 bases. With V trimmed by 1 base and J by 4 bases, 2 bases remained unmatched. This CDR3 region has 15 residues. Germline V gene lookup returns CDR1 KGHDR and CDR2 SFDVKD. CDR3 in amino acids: CATSDFTGGTGELFF. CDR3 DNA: TGTGCCACCAGTGATTTTACGGGGGGCACCGGGGAGCTGTTTTTT.

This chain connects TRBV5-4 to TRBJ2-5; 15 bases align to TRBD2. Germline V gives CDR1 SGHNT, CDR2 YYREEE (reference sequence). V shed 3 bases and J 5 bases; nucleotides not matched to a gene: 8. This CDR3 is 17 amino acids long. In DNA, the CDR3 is TGTGCCAGCAGCTCCGGACTAGCGGGAGGGCCAGGGGAGACCCAGTACTTC. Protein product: CASSSGLAGGPGETQYF.

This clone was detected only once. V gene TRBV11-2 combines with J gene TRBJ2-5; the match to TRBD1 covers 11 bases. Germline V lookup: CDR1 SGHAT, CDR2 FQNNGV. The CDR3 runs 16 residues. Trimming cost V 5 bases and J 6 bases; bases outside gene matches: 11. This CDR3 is CASSRTTGTGGQTQYF. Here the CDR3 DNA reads TGTGCCAGCAGCCGCACCACCGGGACAGGGGGTCAGACCCAGTACTTC.

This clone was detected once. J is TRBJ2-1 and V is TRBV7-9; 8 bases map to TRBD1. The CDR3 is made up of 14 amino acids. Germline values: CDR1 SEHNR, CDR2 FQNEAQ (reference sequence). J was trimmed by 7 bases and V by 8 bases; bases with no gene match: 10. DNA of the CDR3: TGTGCCAGCGACCCCCAGGGGGCTGGGAATGAGCAGTTCTTC. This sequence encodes CASDPQGAGNEQFF.

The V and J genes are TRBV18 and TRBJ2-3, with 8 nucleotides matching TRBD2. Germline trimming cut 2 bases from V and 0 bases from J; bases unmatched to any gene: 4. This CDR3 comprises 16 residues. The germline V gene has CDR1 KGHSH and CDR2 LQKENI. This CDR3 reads CASSPGGGLSTDTQYF. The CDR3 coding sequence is TGTGCCAGCTCACCAGGCGGGGGGCTTAGCACAGATACGCAGTATTTT.

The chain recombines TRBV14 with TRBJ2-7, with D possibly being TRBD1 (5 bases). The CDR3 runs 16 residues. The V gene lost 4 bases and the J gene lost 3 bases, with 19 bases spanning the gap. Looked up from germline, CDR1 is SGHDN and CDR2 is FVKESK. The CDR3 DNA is TGTGCCAGCAGCCCCGCTTTGGGGCCACTCGTCTACGAGCAGTACTTC. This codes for CASSPALGPLVYEQYF.

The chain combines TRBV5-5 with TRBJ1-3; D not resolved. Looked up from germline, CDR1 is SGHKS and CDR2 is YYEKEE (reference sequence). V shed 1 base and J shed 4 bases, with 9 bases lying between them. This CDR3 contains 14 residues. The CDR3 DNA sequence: TGTGCCAGCAGCTTGCGAAGGGAGGGAAACACCATATATTTT. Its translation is CASSLRREGNTIYF.

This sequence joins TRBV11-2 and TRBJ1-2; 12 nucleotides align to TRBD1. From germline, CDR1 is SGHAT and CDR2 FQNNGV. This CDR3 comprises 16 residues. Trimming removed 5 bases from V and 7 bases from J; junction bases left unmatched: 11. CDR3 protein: CASSIGTGGNFGGYTF. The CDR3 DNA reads TGTGCCAGCAGCATTGGGACAGGGGGCAACTTCGGTGGCTACACCTTC. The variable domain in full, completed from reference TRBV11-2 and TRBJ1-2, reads EAGVAQSPRYKIIEKRQSVAFWCNPISGHATLYWYQQILGQGPKLLIQFQNNGVVDDSQLPKDRFSAERLKGVDSTLKIQPAKLEDSAVYLCASSIGTGGNFGGYTFGSGTRLTVV.

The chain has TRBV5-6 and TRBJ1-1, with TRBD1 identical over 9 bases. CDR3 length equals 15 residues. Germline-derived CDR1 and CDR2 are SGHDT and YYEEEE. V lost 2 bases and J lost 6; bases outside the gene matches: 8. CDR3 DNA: TGTGCCAGCAGCTTCGGGACAGGGCTTGGGGCTGAAGCTTTCTTT. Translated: CASSFGTGLGAEAFF.